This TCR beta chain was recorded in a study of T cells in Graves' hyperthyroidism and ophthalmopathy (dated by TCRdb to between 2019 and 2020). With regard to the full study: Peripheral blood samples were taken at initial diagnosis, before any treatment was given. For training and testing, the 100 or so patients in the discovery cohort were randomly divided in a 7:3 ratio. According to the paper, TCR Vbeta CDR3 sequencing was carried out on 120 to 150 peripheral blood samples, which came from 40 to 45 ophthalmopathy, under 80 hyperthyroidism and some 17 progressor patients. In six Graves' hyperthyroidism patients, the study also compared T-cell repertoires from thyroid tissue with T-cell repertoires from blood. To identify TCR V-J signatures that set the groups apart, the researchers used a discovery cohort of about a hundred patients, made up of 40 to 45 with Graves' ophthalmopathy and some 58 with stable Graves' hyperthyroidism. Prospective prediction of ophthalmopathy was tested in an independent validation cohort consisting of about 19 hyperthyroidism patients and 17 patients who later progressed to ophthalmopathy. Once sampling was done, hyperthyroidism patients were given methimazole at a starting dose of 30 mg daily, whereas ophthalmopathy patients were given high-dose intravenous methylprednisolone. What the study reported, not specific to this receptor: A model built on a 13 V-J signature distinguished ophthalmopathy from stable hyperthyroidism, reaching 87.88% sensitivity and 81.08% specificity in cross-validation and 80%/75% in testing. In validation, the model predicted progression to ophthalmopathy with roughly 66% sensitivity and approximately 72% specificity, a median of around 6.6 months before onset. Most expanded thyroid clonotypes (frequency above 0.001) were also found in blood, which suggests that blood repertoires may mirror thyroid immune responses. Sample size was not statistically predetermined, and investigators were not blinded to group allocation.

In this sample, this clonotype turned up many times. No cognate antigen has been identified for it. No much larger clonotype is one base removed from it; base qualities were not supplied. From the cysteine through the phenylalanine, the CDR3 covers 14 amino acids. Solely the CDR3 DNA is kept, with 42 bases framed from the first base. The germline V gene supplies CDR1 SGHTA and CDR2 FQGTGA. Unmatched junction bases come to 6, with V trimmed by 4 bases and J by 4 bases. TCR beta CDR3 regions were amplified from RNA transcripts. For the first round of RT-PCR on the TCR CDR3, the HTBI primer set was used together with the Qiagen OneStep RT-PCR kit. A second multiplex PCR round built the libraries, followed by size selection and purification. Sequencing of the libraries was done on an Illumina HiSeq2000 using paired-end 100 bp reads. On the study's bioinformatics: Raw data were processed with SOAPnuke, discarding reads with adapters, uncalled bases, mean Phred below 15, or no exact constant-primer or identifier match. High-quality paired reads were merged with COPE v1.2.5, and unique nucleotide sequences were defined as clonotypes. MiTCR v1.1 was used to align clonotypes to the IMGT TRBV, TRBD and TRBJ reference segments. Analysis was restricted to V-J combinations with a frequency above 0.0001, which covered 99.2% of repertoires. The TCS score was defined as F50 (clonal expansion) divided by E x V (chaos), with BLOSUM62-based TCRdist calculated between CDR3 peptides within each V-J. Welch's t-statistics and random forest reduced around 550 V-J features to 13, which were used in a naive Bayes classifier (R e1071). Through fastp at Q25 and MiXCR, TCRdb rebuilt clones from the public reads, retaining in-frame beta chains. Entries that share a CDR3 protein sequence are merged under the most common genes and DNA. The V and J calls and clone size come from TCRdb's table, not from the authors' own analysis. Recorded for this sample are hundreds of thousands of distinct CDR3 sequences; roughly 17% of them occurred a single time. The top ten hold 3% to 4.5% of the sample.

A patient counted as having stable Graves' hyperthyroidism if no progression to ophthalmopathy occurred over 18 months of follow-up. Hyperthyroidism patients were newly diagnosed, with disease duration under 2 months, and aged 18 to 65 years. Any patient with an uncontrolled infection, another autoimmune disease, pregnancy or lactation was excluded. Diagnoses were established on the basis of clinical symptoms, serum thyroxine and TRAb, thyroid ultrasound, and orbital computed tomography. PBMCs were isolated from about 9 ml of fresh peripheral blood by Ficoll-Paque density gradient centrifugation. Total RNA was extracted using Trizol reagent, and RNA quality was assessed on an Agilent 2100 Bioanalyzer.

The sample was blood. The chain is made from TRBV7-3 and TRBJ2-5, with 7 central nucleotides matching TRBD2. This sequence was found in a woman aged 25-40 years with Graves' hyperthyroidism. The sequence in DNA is TGTGCCAGCAGCTCCACTAGCGACCCAGAGACCCAGTACTTC. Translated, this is CASSSTSDPETQYF.